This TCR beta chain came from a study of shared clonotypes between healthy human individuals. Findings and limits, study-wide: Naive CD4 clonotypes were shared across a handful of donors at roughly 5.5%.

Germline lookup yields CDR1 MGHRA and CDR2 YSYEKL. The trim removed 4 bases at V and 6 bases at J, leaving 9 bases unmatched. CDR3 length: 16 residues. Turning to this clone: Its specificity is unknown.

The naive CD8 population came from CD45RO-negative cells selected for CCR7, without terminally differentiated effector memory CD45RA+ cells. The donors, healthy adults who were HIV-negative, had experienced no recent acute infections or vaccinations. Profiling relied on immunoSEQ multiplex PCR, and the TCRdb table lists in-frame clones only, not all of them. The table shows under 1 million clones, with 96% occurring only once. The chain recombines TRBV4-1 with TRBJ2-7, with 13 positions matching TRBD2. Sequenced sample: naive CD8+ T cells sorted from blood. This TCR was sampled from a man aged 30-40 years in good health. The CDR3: CASSPERTSGSSEQYF. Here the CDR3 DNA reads TGCGCCAGCAGCCCAGAGCGGACTAGCGGGAGTTCCGAGCAGTACTTC.